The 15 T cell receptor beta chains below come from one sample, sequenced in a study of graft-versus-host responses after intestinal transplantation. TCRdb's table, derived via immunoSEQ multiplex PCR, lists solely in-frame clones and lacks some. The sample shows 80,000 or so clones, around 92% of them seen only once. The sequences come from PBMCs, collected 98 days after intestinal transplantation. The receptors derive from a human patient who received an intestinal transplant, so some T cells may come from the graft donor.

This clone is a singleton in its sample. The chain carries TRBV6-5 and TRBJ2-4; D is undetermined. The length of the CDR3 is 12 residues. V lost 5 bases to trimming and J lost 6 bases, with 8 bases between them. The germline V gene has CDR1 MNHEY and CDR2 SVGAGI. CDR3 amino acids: CASSELSNIQYF. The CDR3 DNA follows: TGTGCCAGCAGTGAACTCTCAAACATTCAGTACTTC.

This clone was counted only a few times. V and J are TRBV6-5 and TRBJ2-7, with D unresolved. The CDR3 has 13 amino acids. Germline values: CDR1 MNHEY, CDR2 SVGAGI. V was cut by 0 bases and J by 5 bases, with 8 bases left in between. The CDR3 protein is CASSYSNSHEQYF. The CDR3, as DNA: TGTGCCAGCAGTTACTCGAACAGCCACGAGCAGTACTTC.

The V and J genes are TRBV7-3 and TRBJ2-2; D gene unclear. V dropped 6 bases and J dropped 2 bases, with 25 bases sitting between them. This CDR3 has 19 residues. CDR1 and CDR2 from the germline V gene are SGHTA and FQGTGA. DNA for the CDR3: TGTGCCAGCAGTCTCCGACGGTCGTACCTCTTCTTAAACACCGGGGAGCTGTTTTTT. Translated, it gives CASSLRRSYLFLNTGELFF.

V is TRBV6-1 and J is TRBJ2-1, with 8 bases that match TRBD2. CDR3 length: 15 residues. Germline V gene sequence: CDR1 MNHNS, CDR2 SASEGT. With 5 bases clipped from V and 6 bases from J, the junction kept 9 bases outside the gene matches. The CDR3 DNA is TGTGCCAGCAGTCGTAGCGGGATGGGGGGCAATGAGCAGTTCTTC. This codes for CASSRSGMGGNEQFF.

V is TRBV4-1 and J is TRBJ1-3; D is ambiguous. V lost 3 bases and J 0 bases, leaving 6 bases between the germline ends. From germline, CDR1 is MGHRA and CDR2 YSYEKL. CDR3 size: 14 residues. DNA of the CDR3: TGCGCCAGCAGCCACACAGTCTCTGGAAACACCATATATTTT. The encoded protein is CASSHTVSGNTIYF.

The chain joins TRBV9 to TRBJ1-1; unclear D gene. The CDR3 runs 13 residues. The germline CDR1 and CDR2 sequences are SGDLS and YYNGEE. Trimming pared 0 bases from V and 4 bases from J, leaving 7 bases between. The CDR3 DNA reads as TGTGCCAGCAGCGTAGAAATAGCCACTGAAGCTTTCTTT. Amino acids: CASSVEIATEAFF.

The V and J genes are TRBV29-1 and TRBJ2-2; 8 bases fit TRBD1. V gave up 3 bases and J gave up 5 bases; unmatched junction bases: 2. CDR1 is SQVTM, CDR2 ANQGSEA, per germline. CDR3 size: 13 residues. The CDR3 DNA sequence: TGCAGCGTTGAGGACAGGGAAACCGGGGAGCTGTTTTTT. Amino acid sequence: CSVEDRETGELFF.

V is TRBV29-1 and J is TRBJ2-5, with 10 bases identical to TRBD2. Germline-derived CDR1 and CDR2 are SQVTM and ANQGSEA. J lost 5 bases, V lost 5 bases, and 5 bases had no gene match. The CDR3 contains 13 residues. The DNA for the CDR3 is TGCAGCGTTAGAGCGGGGGGGCCGGAGACCCAGTACTTC. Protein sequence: CSVRAGGPETQYF.

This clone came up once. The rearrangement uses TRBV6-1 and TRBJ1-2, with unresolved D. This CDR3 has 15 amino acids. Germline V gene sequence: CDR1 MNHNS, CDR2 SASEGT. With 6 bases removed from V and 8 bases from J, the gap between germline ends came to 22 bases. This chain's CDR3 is CASRPDTDGQRGYTF. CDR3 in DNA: TGTGCCAGCAGACCCGACACCGACGGTCAGAGGGGCTACACCTTC.

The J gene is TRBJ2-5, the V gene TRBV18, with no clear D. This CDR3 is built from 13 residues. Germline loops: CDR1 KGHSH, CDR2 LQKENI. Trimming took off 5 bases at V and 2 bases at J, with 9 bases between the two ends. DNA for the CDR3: TGTGCCAGCTCAACCATGGGGCAAGAGACCCAGTACTTC. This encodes CASSTMGQETQYF.

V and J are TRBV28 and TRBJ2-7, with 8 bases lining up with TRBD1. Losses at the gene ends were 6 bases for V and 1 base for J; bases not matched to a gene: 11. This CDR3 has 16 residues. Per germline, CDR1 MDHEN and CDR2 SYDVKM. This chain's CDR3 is CASSRTGTPNSYEQYF. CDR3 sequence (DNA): TGTGCCAGCAGCCGGACAGGGACCCCTAATTCCTACGAGCAGTACTTC.

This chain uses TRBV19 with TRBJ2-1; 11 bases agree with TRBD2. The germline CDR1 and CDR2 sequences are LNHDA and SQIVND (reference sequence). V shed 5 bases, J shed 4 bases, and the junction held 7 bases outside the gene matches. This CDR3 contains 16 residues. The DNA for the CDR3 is TGTGCCAGTAGTGGCATAGCGGGAGGGCGTTACAATGAGCAGTTCTTC. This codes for CASSGIAGGRYNEQFF.

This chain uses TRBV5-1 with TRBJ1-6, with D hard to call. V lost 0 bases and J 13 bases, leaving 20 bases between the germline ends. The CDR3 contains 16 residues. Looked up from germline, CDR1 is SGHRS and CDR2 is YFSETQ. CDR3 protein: CASSLGDAGLRYPLHF. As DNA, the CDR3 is TGCGCCAGCAGCTTGGGCGACGCAGGCCTTAGATACCCCCTCCACTTT.

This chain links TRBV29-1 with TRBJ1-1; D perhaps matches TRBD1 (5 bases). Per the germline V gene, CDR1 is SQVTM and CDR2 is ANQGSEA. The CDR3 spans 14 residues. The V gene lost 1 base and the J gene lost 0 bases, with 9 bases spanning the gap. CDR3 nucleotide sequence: TGCAGCGTTGAAGGAGGGGCCCTGAACACTGAAGCTTTCTTT. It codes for CSVEGGALNTEAFF.

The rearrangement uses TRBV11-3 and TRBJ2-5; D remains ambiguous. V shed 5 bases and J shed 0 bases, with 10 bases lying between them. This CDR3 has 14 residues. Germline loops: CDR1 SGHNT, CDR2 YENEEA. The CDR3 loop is CASSPLTNQETQYF. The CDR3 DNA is TGTGCCAGCAGCCCACTGACGAACCAAGAGACCCAGTACTTC.